Below are 15 T cell receptor beta chains sequenced from a single sample in a study of T cells in localized non-small cell lung cancer. Here immunoSEQ multiplex PCR was the method, and the copy in TCRdb shows in-frame clones only, minus some. The table lists under 95,000 clones, around 82% of them singletons. The sequences come from peripheral blood, collected before any cancer treatment. These receptors were taken from a female donor older than 55 with stage I lung adenocarcinoma.

The rearrangement links TRBV13 to TRBJ2-7; 8 nucleotides align to TRBD1. The ends lost 5 bases at V and 5 bases at J; junction bases unmatched: 8. CDR3 size: 14 residues. Germline V CDR1 and CDR2: PRHDT, FYEKMQ (reference sequence). CDR3 in amino acids: CASSRDRPSHEQYF. Here the CDR3 DNA reads TGTGCCAGCAGCCGGGACAGGCCCTCTCACGAGCAGTACTTC.

Only one count was recorded for this clone. The CDR3 DNA is TGTGCCAGCAGTATATCTAGGGGACTAGCGGGCACAGATACGCAGTATTTT. Protein product: CASSISRGLAGTDTQYF. The V and J genes are TRBV13 and TRBJ2-3; 11 bases fit TRBD2. This CDR3 spans 17 amino acids. CDR1 is PRHDT, CDR2 FYEKMQ, per germline (reference sequence). V shed 6 bases, J shed 1 base, and the junction held 9 bases outside the gene matches.

This clone was observed a few times. The chain joins TRBV5-1 to TRBJ2-1; 9 nucleotides match TRBD2. This CDR3 contains 16 residues. After removal of 0 bases from V and 5 bases from J, the junction contained 6 bases not matched to a gene. Germline V CDR1 and CDR2: SGHRS, YFSETQ. In DNA, the CDR3 is TGCGCCAGCAGCTTGGTCCCTAGCGGGAACAACAATGAGCAGTTCTTC. This codes for CASSLVPSGNNNEQFF.

The rearrangement uses TRBV7-9 and TRBJ2-2; 7 bases align to TRBD2. Germline-derived CDR1 and CDR2 are SEHNR and FQNEAQ (reference sequence). CDR3 size: 16 residues. V dropped 3 bases and J dropped 1; count of bases not matched to a gene: 5. The CDR3 DNA is TGTGCCAGCAGCTTCTTAGCGGGTCAGAACACCGGGGAGCTGTTTTTT. Its translation is CASSFLAGQNTGELFF.

The rearrangement uses TRBV29-1 and TRBJ2-7, with 8 bases that match TRBD1. In germline, CDR1 is SQVTM, CDR2 ANQGSEA. CDR3 size: 12 residues. Trimming cost V 7 bases and J 3 bases; bases outside gene matches: 5. CDR3 nucleotides: TGCAGCGCCGTCGGACAGGGCTACGAGCAGTACTTC. Translated: CSAVGQGYEQYF.

Comment on this clone: An end of the junction differs from the germline gene, which may be a read error. This chain uses TRBV7-2 with TRBJ1-5, with a weak D call TRBD1 (5 bases). CDR3 length equals 12 residues. Germline V lookup: CDR1 SGHTA, CDR2 FQGNSA. The CDR3 DNA reads TGTGCCACCGGGACGGTGAATCGGCCCCAGCATTTT. This encodes CATGTVNRPQHF. The variable domain in full, completed from reference TRBV7-2 and TRBJ1-5, reads GAGVSQSPSNKVTEKGKDVELRCDPISGHTALYWYRQSLGQGLEFLIYFQGNSAPDKSGLPSDRFSAERTGGSVSTLTIQRTQQEDSAVYLCATGTVNRPQHFGDGTRLSIL.

The gene calls are TRBV29-1 and TRBJ2-3; TRBD2 matches 7 bases. J lost 0 bases, V lost 2 bases, and 14 bases had no gene match. The germline gives CDR1 SQVTM, CDR2 ANQGSEA. CDR3 length: 18 amino acids. CDR3 sequence reads: CSVEMPAGVTSSTDTQYF. The CDR3 DNA sequence: TGCAGCGTTGAAATGCCGGCGGGGGTTACTTCTAGCACAGATACGCAGTATTTT.

The chain combines TRBV11-3 with TRBJ2-2; TRBD1 aligns across 8 bases. Germline-derived CDR1 and CDR2 are SGHNT and YENEEA. This CDR3 region has 17 residues. Trimming took 5 bases from V and 1 from J; bases not matched to a gene: 9. CDR3 loop: CASSPNAGTGNTGELFF. The CDR3 DNA follows: TGTGCCAGCAGCCCAAATGCTGGGACAGGGAACACCGGGGAGCTGTTTTTT.

The chain links TRBV19 to TRBJ1-4, with D hard to call. The CDR3 extends over 15 amino acids. V lost 2 bases and J 8 bases, leaving 15 bases between the germline ends. Germline V gives CDR1 LNHDA, CDR2 SQIVND (reference sequence). The CDR3 DNA reads as TGTGCCAGTAGTATAACTCTGACTTTTAAGGAAAAACTGTTTTTT. This sequence encodes CASSITLTFKEKLFF.

The chain recombines TRBV28 with TRBJ1-2; no definite D call. This CDR3 has 13 amino acids. Trimming cost V 7 bases and J 4 bases, with 13 bases left between them. Germline lookup yields CDR1 MDHEN and CDR2 SYDVKM. The chain's CDR3 is CASNLSGLYGYTF. The CDR3 DNA is TGTGCCAGCAATCTCTCGGGTCTCTATGGCTACACCTTC.

The chain is built from TRBV6-5 and TRBJ2-3; possibly TRBD1 for D (5 bases). The germline V and J ends were trimmed by 10 bases and 1 base, with 15 bases remaining between them. The CDR3 is 14 amino acids. The germline CDR1 and CDR2 sequences are MNHEY and SVGAGI. The CDR3 nucleotides are TGTGCCACCCGTGGGGCGGTAGGCACAGATACGCAGTATTTT. It yields the protein CATRGAVGTDTQYF.

The chain recombines TRBV7-6 with TRBJ1-4; TRBD1 agrees at 9 bases. J gave up 2 bases and V 4 bases, and 2 bases lay outside the gene matches. Germline values: CDR1 SGHVS, CDR2 FNYEAQ. This CDR3 has 15 amino acids. CDR3 sequence: CASSYRGRTNEKLFF. CDR3 in DNA: TGTGCCAGCAGCTACAGGGGGCGGACTAATGAAAAACTGTTTTTT. Filled out from reference TRBV7-6 and TRBJ1-4, the complete variable domain reads GAGVSQSPRYKVTKRGQDVALRCDPISGHVSLYWYRQALGQGPEFLTYFNYEAQQDKSGLPNDRFSAERPEGSISTLTIQRTEQRDSAMYRCASSYRGRTNEKLFFGSGTQLSVL.

CDR3 sequence reads: CASTVGPLGSYEQYF. CDR3 sequence (DNA): TGTGCCAGCACCGTGGGACCCTTGGGATCCTACGAGCAGTACTTC. The V call is TRBV6-5, the J call TRBJ2-7; D tentatively reads TRBD1 or TRBD2 (5 bases each). Trimming took off 7 bases at V and 1 base at J, with 17 bases between the two ends. Germline loops: CDR1 MNHEY, CDR2 SVGAGI. This CDR3 region has 15 residues.

The chain employs TRBV2 and TRBJ2-6, with no clear D. The CDR3 consists of 15 residues. Looked up from germline, CDR1 is SNHLY and CDR2 is FYNNEI. Trimming pared 4 bases from V and 0 bases from J, leaving 7 bases between. Written as DNA, the CDR3 is TGTGCCAGCAGTGCCGGCGGCTCTGGGGCCAACGTCCTGACTTTC. It yields the protein CASSAGGSGANVLTF. The complete variable domain, with remaining parts taken from reference TRBV2 and TRBJ2-6, reads EPEVTQTPSHQVTQMGQEVILRCVPISNHLYFYWYRQILGQKVEFLVSFYNNEISEKSEIFDDQFSVERPDGSNFTLKIRSTKLEDSAMYFCASSAGGSGANVLTFGAGSRLTVL.

Concerning this clone itself: This same CDR3 is encoded by further DNA sequences in the sample. The V and J genes are TRBV6-5 and TRBJ2-5; 7 bases align to TRBD2. There are 13 residues in the CDR3. The J segment lost 1 base and the V segment lost 4 bases, leaving 0 bases of the junction unmatched. Germline CDR1 reads MNHEY; CDR2 reads SVGAGI. The CDR3 reads CASSWTSQETQYF. The CDR3 DNA is TGTGCCAGCAGTTGGACTAGCCAAGAGACCCAGTACTTC.